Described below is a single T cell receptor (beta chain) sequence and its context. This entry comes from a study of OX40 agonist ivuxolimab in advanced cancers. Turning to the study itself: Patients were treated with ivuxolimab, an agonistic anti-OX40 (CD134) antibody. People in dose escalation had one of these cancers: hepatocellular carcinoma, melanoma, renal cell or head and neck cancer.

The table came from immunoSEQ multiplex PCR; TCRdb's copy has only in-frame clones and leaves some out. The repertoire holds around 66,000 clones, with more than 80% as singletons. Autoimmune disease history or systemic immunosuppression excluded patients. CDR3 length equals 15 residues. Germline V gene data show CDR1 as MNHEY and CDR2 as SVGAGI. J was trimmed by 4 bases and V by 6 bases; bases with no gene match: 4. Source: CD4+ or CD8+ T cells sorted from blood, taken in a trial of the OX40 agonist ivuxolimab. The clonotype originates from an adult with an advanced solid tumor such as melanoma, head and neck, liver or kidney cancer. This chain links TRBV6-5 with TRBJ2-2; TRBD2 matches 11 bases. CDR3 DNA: TGTGCCAGCAGCCGACTAGCGGGAAGCACCGGGGAGCTGTTTTTT. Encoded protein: CASSRLAGSTGELFF.